The text below deals with one T cell receptor beta chain. The target antigen is unknown. This CDR3 is built from 15 residues. The germline gives CDR1 MNHNS, CDR2 SASEGT. V shed 2 bases and J 7 bases; nucleotides not matched to a gene: 5. A sample-barcoded 5' primer and a J-beta primer mix were used in a second PCR of about 7 to 12 cycles. With 12 random nucleotides, a template-switch adaptor tagged each individual cDNA molecule. TCRdb fed the 5' RACE reads into MiXCR, producing one record per CDR3 protein. The sample includes 700,000 to 900,000 distinct CDR3 sequences, around half seen only once; the top ten take about 38%. The source of the sample is a study of blood T cells in healthy people across ages. Whole-study results and caveats: Age brought a roughly linear fall in TCR beta diversity measured per million T cells. As naive T cell percentage varied, TCR beta diversity correlated strongly with it.

This clonotype originated in a man of 80 years or more in good health. The chain links TRBV6-1 to TRBJ2-1; the match to TRBD2 covers 10 bases. Sequenced: blood. The CDR3 coding sequence is TGTGCCAGCAGTGAAATGGCTAGCGGGAGAAATGAGCAGTTCTTC. Translation gives CASSEMASGRNEQFF.